This entry features one T cell receptor beta chain sequence. The target antigen is unknown. The patients all showed relapse after autologous stem cell transplantation, while their brentuximab vedotin exposure varied. The source of the sample is a study of PD-1 blockade in classical Hodgkin lymphoma. Study information: The patients were dosed with nivolumab 3 mg/kg, infused intravenously every 2 weeks. Study-wide points: Prior to therapy, complete responders displayed diversity much like that of newly diagnosed patients. The drivers behind the repertoire differences, possibly disease activity or prior therapy, remain undefined. Relapsed/refractory patients reportedly had the lowest baseline TCR diversity, below newly diagnosed patients, who were below healthy donors.

Sequencing was performed with immunoSEQ multiplex PCR; in TCRdb, only in-frame clones are kept and a portion is missing. The sample contains over 80,000 clones, 92% of which appear only once. Germline loops: CDR1 SGHVS, CDR2 FNYEAQ. V lost 5 bases to trimming and J lost 10 bases; unmatched junction nucleotides: 5. CDR3 length equals 12 residues. Sequencing used peripheral blood mononuclear cells (PBMCs), obtained at baseline. This chain uses TRBV7-6 with TRBJ2-1, with 7 bases fitting TRBD1. The receptor was isolated from a human donor with classical Hodgkin lymphoma. This CDR3 reads CASSPRGYEQFF. CDR3 bases: TGTGCCAGCAGCCCCAGGGGGTACGAGCAGTTCTTC. Variable domain in full (rest from reference TRBV7-6 and TRBJ2-1): GAGVSQSPRYKVTKRGQDVALRCDPISGHVSLYWYRQALGQGPEFLTYFNYEAQQDKSGLPNDRFSAERPEGSISTLTIQRTEQRDSAMYRCASSPRGYEQFFGPGTRLTVL.